These T cell receptor beta chains were read from a single sample in a study of regulatory T cells in long-lasting Graves disease. TCRdb recomputed calls from the multiplex PCR reads with MiXCR, one row per CDR3 protein. The sample yields 620,000 or so distinct CDR3 sequences, about 15% seen once. This same sample was also part of a study on T cells in Graves' hyperthyroidism and ophthalmopathy.

The source material was peripheral blood mononuclear cells (PBMCs), sampled at new diagnosis, from a patient treated with antithyroid drugs. These receptors were obtained from a young woman with Graves disease. Each CDR3 is given with its conserved first and last residue. The D gene is left open where the match is weak. The size field is filled for only some rows; it gives once, few, many or a size class.

CDR3 DNA: TGTGCCTGGAGTGAGCAGACAGATACGCAGTATTTT
CDR3 protein: CAWSEQTDTQYF
D gene: NA
V gene: TRBV30
J gene: TRBJ2-3
clone size: few

CDR3 DNA: TGCAGTGCTTTACGACAGCCCGAGCAGTTCTTC
CDR3 protein: CSALRQPEQFF
D gene: NA
V gene: TRBV20-1
J gene: TRBJ2-1
clone size: many

CDR3 DNA: TGCAGTGCTCAGGGCGGAGGCAATCAGCCCCAGCATTTT
CDR3 protein: CSAQGGGNQPQHF
D gene: NA
V gene: TRBV20-1
J gene: TRBJ1-5
clone size: many

CDR3 DNA: TGTGCCAGCAGCTTAGTCCTGGGGCAGGGCGGTTACGAGCAGTACTTC
CDR3 protein: CASSLVLGQGGYEQYF
D gene: NA
V gene: TRBV11-2
J gene: TRBJ2-7
clone size: many

CDR3 DNA: TGTGCCAGCTCGCCGGAAGCCAAGGTAAATCAGCCCCAGCATTTT
CDR3 protein: CASSPEAKVNQPQHF
D gene: NA
V gene: TRBV18
J gene: TRBJ1-5
clone size: NA

CDR3 DNA: TGCGCCAGCAGCTTGGAGAGACAACGCCCCTACGAGCAGTACTTC
CDR3 protein: CASSLERQRPYEQYF
D gene: NA
V gene: TRBV5-1
J gene: TRBJ2-7
clone size: few

CDR3 DNA: TGTGCCACCTTCGCGGTGGGCAAAAACATTCAGTACTTC
CDR3 protein: CATFAVGKNIQYF
D gene: NA
V gene: TRBV7-2
J gene: TRBJ2-4
clone size: many

CDR3 DNA: TGCGCCAGCAGCTTGCTTAGCTCCTACCTCGAATCCTACGAGCAGTACTTC
CDR3 protein: CASSLLSSYLESYEQYF
D gene: NA
V gene: TRBV5-1
J gene: TRBJ2-7
clone size: few

CDR3 DNA: TGTGCCTGGAGTGTACAGGCCATGAACACTGAAGCTTTCTTT
CDR3 protein: CAWSVQAMNTEAFF
D gene: NA
V gene: TRBV30
J gene: TRBJ1-1
clone size: many

CDR3 DNA: TGTGCCAGCAGCTTAGTAGGGATCCGGGACGGCGGGTTGTTTGAGCAGTTCTTC
CDR3 protein: CASSLVGIRDGGLFEQFF
D gene: NA
V gene: TRBV7-9
J gene: TRBJ2-1
clone size: many

CDR3 DNA: TGTGCCACCAGCAGAGATCGGTCTAGCGGGAGGGCCCTCGCAGATACGCAGTATTTT
CDR3 protein: CATSRDRSSGRALADTQYF
D gene: TRBD2
V gene: TRBV15
J gene: TRBJ2-3
clone size: many

CDR3 DNA: TGTGCCAGCAGCAAGGACGGGACAGGGGCTACCACAGATACGCAGTATTTT
CDR3 protein: CASSKDGTGATTDTQYF
D gene: TRBD1
V gene: TRBV7-9
J gene: TRBJ2-3
clone size: NA

CDR3 DNA: TGTGCCAGCAGTAAAACAGGGGGCTCTGGAAACACCATATATTTT
CDR3 protein: CASSKTGGSGNTIYF
D gene: TRBD1
V gene: TRBV6-1
J gene: TRBJ1-3
clone size: many

CDR3 DNA: TGTGCCAGCAGCCCGACCGGGACTAGCGGTAACAATGAGCAGTTCTTC
CDR3 protein: CASSPTGTSGNNEQFF
D gene: TRBD2
V gene: TRBV9
J gene: TRBJ2-1
clone size: NA

CDR3 DNA: TGTGCCAGCAGCTTAGCAACAGGGACTCCAAGGGAGCAGTTCTTC
CDR3 protein: CASSLATGTPREQFF
D gene: NA
V gene: TRBV7-2
J gene: TRBJ2-1
clone size: NA

CDR3 DNA: TGCAGTGCTAGTCATGGACTAGAGACCCAGTACTTC
CDR3 protein: CSASHGLETQYF
D gene: NA
V gene: TRBV20-1
J gene: TRBJ2-5
clone size: many

CDR3 DNA: TGTGCCAGCTCACCAGGCCGGGGTACCGCCTACGAGCAGTACTTC
CDR3 protein: CASSPGRGTAYEQYF
D gene: NA
V gene: TRBV18
J gene: TRBJ2-7
clone size: few

CDR3 DNA: TGTGCCAGCAGTTTCGGGGGAGTTGGAACTAATGAAAAACTGTTTTTT
CDR3 protein: CASSFGGVGTNEKLFF
D gene: NA
V gene: TRBV28
J gene: TRBJ1-4
clone size: NA